This T cell receptor (beta chain) was recorded in a study of blood T cell repertoires in COVID-19. The overall study: Italy, Spain and the United States were the sources of the convalescent and acute COVID-19 samples. T cells, B-cell-depleted T cells, or PBMCs supplied cDNA or gDNA.

CDR1 MNHEY and CDR2 SVGAGI come from the germline V gene. The CDR3 consists of 14 residues. Between the trimmed V and J ends, which lost 6 bases and 5 bases, there was a span of 17 bases. Authors' analysis steps: How many nucleated cells were present was estimated from reference gene primer amplification. TCRdb keeps only in-frame clones here, not all; method: immunoSEQ multiplex PCR. D and trimming were read from the DNA, whereas the V and J calls and clone size are those reported in that table. The data hold roughly 170,000 clones, with about 80% observed a single time. This TCR was sampled from a human donor in a cohort sampled during active COVID-19. This chain joins TRBV6-5 and TRBJ2-7, with D possibly TRBD1 on 5 matching bases. The sequencing input was peripheral blood. CDR3 region: CASRTVNSGHEQYF. The CDR3 bases are TGTGCCAGCAGAACAGTGAACTCAGGGCACGAGCAGTACTTC.